These 12 T cell receptor beta chains were sequenced from one sample in a study of control samples from healthy donors and cancer patients. Using immunoSEQ multiplex PCR, the repertoire was profiled, and TCRdb retains in-frame clones only, with some absent. The sample lists 150,000 to 200,000 clones, roughly 88% occurring once. The sequencing input was blood. These TCRs come from a young man in good health.

This chain uses TRBV6-2 or TRBV6-3 with TRBJ2-7, with 9 bases aligning to TRBD2. Per the germline V gene, CDR1 is MNHEY and CDR2 is SVGEGT. V was pared by 5 bases and J by 6 bases, with 11 bases of the junction left unmatched. The CDR3 runs to 15 residues. For the CDR3, the DNA is TGTGCCAGCAGTGGAGACGGGACTAGCAGGCGCGAGCAGTACTTC. Translated: CASSGDGTSRREQYF.

The V call is TRBV19, the J call TRBJ1-2; the D is unclear. CDR1 and CDR2 (germline): LNHDA, SQIVND (reference sequence). The CDR3 is 15 residues long. V lost 1 base and J 0 bases, leaving 9 bases between the germline ends. The CDR3, as DNA: TGTGCCAGTAGTATAGTATTATATTCTAACTATGGCTACACCTTC. Amino acid sequence: CASSIVLYSNYGYTF.

The chain joins TRBV9 to TRBJ1-2; unclear D gene. Germline-derived CDR1 and CDR2 are SGDLS and YYNGEE. V was cut by 4 bases and J by 4 bases, with 11 bases left in between. The CDR3 is 13 amino acids. The CDR3 region is CASSPAPGYGYTF. The CDR3 nucleotides are TGTGCCAGCAGCCCGGCCCCGGGCTATGGCTACACCTTC.

This chain links TRBV11-2 with TRBJ1-1, with no clear D. The CDR3 contains 14 residues. The germline V gene has CDR1 SGHAT and CDR2 FQNNGV. V lost 2 bases, J lost 1 base, and 8 bases lay in between. The CDR3 DNA sequence: TGTGCCAGCAGCTTAAAAGCGGGGAACACTGAAGCTTTCTTT. Translated, it gives CASSLKAGNTEAFF.

This chain links TRBV7-3 with TRBJ2-3, with D tentatively TRBD2 (5 bases). Between the trimmed V and J ends, which lost 4 bases and 0 bases, there was a span of 14 bases. The CDR3 runs 16 residues. Germline-derived CDR1 and CDR2 are SGHTA and FQGTGA. The CDR3 region is CASSSPPGGSTDTQYF. CDR3 coding DNA: TGTGCCAGCAGCTCCCCCCCGGGCGGGAGCACAGATACGCAGTATTTT.

The chain recombines TRBV27 with TRBJ2-1; 11 bases match TRBD2. This CDR3 region has 14 residues. With 3 bases clipped from V and 5 bases from J, the junction kept 0 bases outside the gene matches. The germline V gene has CDR1 MNHEY and CDR2 SMNVEV (reference sequence). CDR3 in amino acids: CASSLGLADNEQFF. The CDR3 DNA follows: TGTGCCAGCAGTTTGGGACTAGCGGACAATGAGCAGTTCTTC.

The chain is built from TRBV9 and TRBJ2-5, with D perhaps given as TRBD1 or TRBD2 (5 bases each). Between the trimmed V and J ends, which lost 0 bases and 5 bases, there was a span of 17 bases. This CDR3 contains 16 residues. CDR1 is SGDLS and CDR2 is YYNGEE in the germline V gene. DNA of the CDR3: TGTGCCAGCAGCGTAGGGGACCGCTCTCGGAAGGAGACCCAGTACTTC. It yields the protein CASSVGDRSRKETQYF.

By sample fraction, this clone is medium-sized. The chain joins TRBV9 to TRBJ2-7, with TRBD2 as a possible D gene (7 bases). Trimming took 4 bases from V and 5 from J, leaving 16 bases between them. Looked up from germline, CDR1 is SGDLS and CDR2 is YYNGEE. This CDR3 has 14 amino acids. The CDR3 nucleotides read TGTGCCAGCAGCAGCGTAGCCGGGGGGCACGAGCAGTACTTC. This gives the protein CASSSVAGGHEQYF.

The table lists this clone with a count of one. The chain is built from TRBV7-9 and TRBJ1-5; 8 nucleotides match TRBD1. The V and J ends lost 5 bases and 5 bases, in that order; junction bases with no gene match: 5. Germline V gene lookup returns CDR1 SEHNR and CDR2 FQNEAQ (reference sequence). This CDR3 is 14 amino acids long. The chain's CDR3 is CASSPGQGDQPQHF. As DNA, the CDR3 is TGTGCCAGCAGCCCCGGACAGGGTGATCAGCCCCAGCATTTT.

This chain uses TRBV7-2 with TRBJ2-2; 8 bases match TRBD1. The junction had 5 bases not matched to a gene; V was cut back by 5 bases and J by 3 bases. Per germline, CDR1 SGHTA and CDR2 FQGNSA. This CDR3 has 15 amino acids. The CDR3: CASSPGGWDTGELFF. As DNA, the CDR3 is TGTGCCAGCAGCCCAGGGGGCTGGGACACCGGGGAGCTGTTTTTT.

This clone was counted between two and nine times. The V gene is TRBV5-8, the J gene TRBJ1-3; D gene unclear. The V gene's germline CDR1 is SGHTS and CDR2 YDEGEE. This CDR3 region has 19 residues. Between the trimmed V and J ends, which lost 1 base and 0 bases, there was a span of 20 bases. The CDR3 region has the DNA TGTGCCAGCAGCTTGTATGTGTACGGGCTTAGCCGCTCTGGAAACACCATATATTTT. Its translation is CASSLYVYGLSRSGNTIYF.

The chain combines TRBV6-5 with TRBJ2-7; 7 bases match TRBD2. The ends lost 6 bases at V and 3 bases at J; junction bases unmatched: 11. Germline V lookup: CDR1 MNHEY, CDR2 SVGAGI. The CDR3 consists of 15 residues. The CDR3 DNA reads as TGTGCCAGCAGATATGCCGGGGGGTTGATCTACGAGCAGTACTTC. Translated: CASRYAGGLIYEQYF.